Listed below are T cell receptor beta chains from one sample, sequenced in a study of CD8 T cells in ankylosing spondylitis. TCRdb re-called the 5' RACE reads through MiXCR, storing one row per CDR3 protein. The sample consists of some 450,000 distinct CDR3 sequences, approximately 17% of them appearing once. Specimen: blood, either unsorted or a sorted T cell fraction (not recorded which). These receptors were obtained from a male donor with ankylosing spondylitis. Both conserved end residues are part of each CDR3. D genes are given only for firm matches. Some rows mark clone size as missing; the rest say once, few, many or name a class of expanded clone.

CDR3 DNA: TGCAGTGCTAGAAGCGCTAGCAAAAGCACAGATACGCAGTATTTT; CDR3 protein: CSARSASKSTDTQYF; J gene: TRBJ2-3; V gene: TRBV20-1; clone size: few; D gene: -
CDR3 DNA: TGTGCCAGCAGCCCCCTGGGACAGTCTAATGAGGAGCAGTACTTC; CDR3 protein: CASSPLGQSNEEQYF; J gene: TRBJ2-7; V gene: TRBV12-3/TRBV12-4; clone size: few; D gene: TRBD1
CDR3 DNA: TGTGCTAGTGCTCTCCCTCCCCGTCCGGGGGCTTTCTTT; CDR3 protein: CASALPPRPGAFF; J gene: TRBJ1-1; V gene: TRBV12-5; clone size: -; D gene: -
CDR3 DNA: TGTGCCAGCAGTTTTGGGACAGGGGGCTACGGGGAGCTGTTTTTT; CDR3 protein: CASSFGTGGYGELFF; J gene: TRBJ2-2; V gene: TRBV27; clone size: many; D gene: TRBD1
CDR3 DNA: TGTGCCAGCAGCCGAACCGGGACAGAAGAGACCCAGTACTTC; CDR3 protein: CASSRTGTEETQYF; J gene: TRBJ2-5; V gene: TRBV7-9; clone size: few; D gene: TRBD1
CDR3 DNA: TGCAGTGCTATTTCGATTCTTGGCGGGACGGCAGATACGCAGTATTTT; CDR3 protein: CSAISILGGTADTQYF; J gene: TRBJ2-3; V gene: TRBV20-1; clone size: few; D gene: -
CDR3 DNA: TGCAGCGTTGAGAGGGCAGGGCAAGACATGAACACTGAAGCTTTCTTT; CDR3 protein: CSVERAGQDMNTEAFF; J gene: TRBJ1-1; V gene: TRBV29-1; clone size: -; D gene: -
CDR3 DNA: TGCAGTGCTAGAGACATCTCCTACAATGAGCAGTTCTTC; CDR3 protein: CSARDISYNEQFF; J gene: TRBJ2-1; V gene: TRBV20-1; clone size: few; D gene: -
CDR3 DNA: TGCGCCAGCAGGTGGGGGGGTGACACTGAAGCTTTCTTT; CDR3 protein: CASRWGGDTEAFF; J gene: TRBJ1-1; V gene: TRBV5-1; clone size: -; D gene: -
CDR3 DNA: TGTGCCAGCACCGAACGACGGAGTCCAGATACGCAGTATTTT; CDR3 protein: CASTERRSPDTQYF; J gene: TRBJ2-3; V gene: TRBV12-3/TRBV12-4; clone size: few; D gene: -
CDR3 DNA: TGCAGCTGCGCGGCCGTAGTGCGGGAACAGTTCTTC; CDR3 protein: CSCAAVVREQFF; J gene: TRBJ2-1; V gene: TRBV29-1; clone size: few; D gene: -
CDR3 DNA: TGTGCCAGCAGTCTTTCACTAGCGGGGACCGGGGAGCTGTTTTTT; CDR3 protein: CASSLSLAGTGELFF; J gene: TRBJ2-2; V gene: TRBV6-1; clone size: -; D gene: TRBD2
CDR3 DNA: TGTGCCAGCAGCTTAGGTTCCGGGGAGTCCACTGAAGCTTTCTTT; CDR3 protein: CASSLGSGESTEAFF; J gene: TRBJ1-1; V gene: TRBV11-3; clone size: few; D gene: -
CDR3 DNA: TGTGCCAGCAGCCAGATGGGAAGTACGACTGAAGCTTTCTTT; CDR3 protein: CASSQMGSTTEAFF; J gene: TRBJ1-1; V gene: TRBV3-1; clone size: -; D gene: -
CDR3 DNA: TGTGCCTGCAGTCCGACTAGCGGGGGCATCCAAGTCTCATACAATGAGCAGTTCTTC; CDR3 protein: CACSPTSGGIQVSYNEQFF; J gene: TRBJ2-1; V gene: TRBV12-3/TRBV12-4; clone size: -; D gene: TRBD2
CDR3 DNA: TGTGCCAGCAGCCAAGCTGGGACGGACAATGAGCAGTTCTTC; CDR3 protein: CASSQAGTDNEQFF; J gene: TRBJ2-1; V gene: TRBV3-1; clone size: -; D gene: -
CDR3 DNA: TGTGCCAGCATCCGGGGACAGGGTGTGTCTGCTTTCTTT; CDR3 protein: CASIRGQGVSAFF; J gene: TRBJ1-1; V gene: TRBV12-3/TRBV12-4; clone size: few; D gene: TRBD1
CDR3 DNA: TGTGCCAGCAGTACCCACGGCAGGGGATCCACTGAAGCTTTCTTT; CDR3 protein: CASSTHGRGSTEAFF; J gene: TRBJ1-1; V gene: TRBV28; clone size: few; D gene: -
CDR3 DNA: TGTGCCAGCAGTTTCCTGGGGACAGCCAATCAGCCCCAGCATTTT; CDR3 protein: CASSFLGTANQPQHF; J gene: TRBJ1-5; V gene: TRBV28; clone size: -; D gene: TRBD1
CDR3 DNA: TGTGCCAGCAGACCTGACAGGGTGGGCACCGGGGAGCTGTTTTTT; CDR3 protein: CASRPDRVGTGELFF; J gene: TRBJ2-2; V gene: TRBV4-2; clone size: many; D gene: TRBD1
CDR3 DNA: TGCAGCGTTGAGGAGGGGTCAGGAGAGACCCAGTACTTC; CDR3 protein: CSVEEGSGETQYF; J gene: TRBJ2-5; V gene: TRBV29-1; clone size: few; D gene: -
CDR3 DNA: TGCGCCAGCAGCTCTAACACGGCAACTAATGAAAAACTGTTTTTT; CDR3 protein: CASSSNTATNEKLFF; J gene: TRBJ1-4; V gene: TRBV5-1; clone size: -; D gene: -
CDR3 DNA: TGCAGTGCCGAGCGGCGGGCAGCCAAAAACATTCAGTACTTC; CDR3 protein: CSAERRAAKNIQYF; J gene: TRBJ2-4; V gene: TRBV20-1; clone size: many; D gene: -
CDR3 DNA: TGTGCCAGTAGTACCCCTGGCCGCCGAGAGGATTCACCCCTCCACTTT; CDR3 protein: CASSTPGRREDSPLHF; J gene: TRBJ1-6; V gene: TRBV19; clone size: -; D gene: -
CDR3 DNA: TGTGCCAGCAGCCGGGAGAGGAACACTGAAGCTTTCTTT; CDR3 protein: CASSRERNTEAFF; J gene: TRBJ1-1; V gene: TRBV7-8; clone size: few; D gene: -
CDR3 DNA: TGTGCCAGCAGCCGAGAGGGAGGCTCTTCACCCCTCCACTTT; CDR3 protein: CASSREGGSSPLHF; J gene: TRBJ1-6; V gene: TRBV7-8; clone size: few; D gene: -
CDR3 DNA: TGTGCCAGCAGCTTACGAACAGGCACAAACACTGAAGCTTTCTTT; CDR3 protein: CASSLRTGTNTEAFF; J gene: TRBJ1-1; V gene: TRBV7-9; clone size: -; D gene: -
CDR3 DNA: TGTGCCAGCAGCAGGAGGACGGGAAATGAAAAACTGTTTTTT; CDR3 protein: CASSRRTGNEKLFF; J gene: TRBJ1-4; V gene: TRBV6-2/TRBV6-3; clone size: -; D gene: -
CDR3 DNA: TGTGCCTGGAGTCTGGACGGCTACGAGCAGTACTTC; CDR3 protein: CAWSLDGYEQYF; J gene: TRBJ2-7; V gene: TRBV30; clone size: few; D gene: -
CDR3 DNA: TGTGCCAGCAGCTTACACAGGGAGGGAGGCTACGAGCAGTACTTC; CDR3 protein: CASSLHREGGYEQYF; J gene: TRBJ2-7; V gene: TRBV7-9; clone size: -; D gene: -
CDR3 DNA: TGCAGCGTCCGGACCCAAGGTCACGAGCAGTACTTC; CDR3 protein: CSVRTQGHEQYF; J gene: TRBJ2-7; V gene: TRBV29-1; clone size: -; D gene: -
CDR3 DNA: TGTGCCAGCAGCGGACAGGGAAATACGGAGACCCAGTACTTC; CDR3 protein: CASSGQGNTETQYF; J gene: TRBJ2-5; V gene: TRBV9; clone size: few; D gene: TRBD1
CDR3 DNA: TGTGCCAGCAGAAAGGGGGCTGGAGAGCAGTACTTC; CDR3 protein: CASRKGAGEQYF; J gene: TRBJ2-7; V gene: TRBV6-5; clone size: -; D gene: TRBD1
CDR3 DNA: TGTGCCAGCAAACTGACAGGGGGGAACACTGAAGCTTTCTTT; CDR3 protein: CASKLTGGNTEAFF; J gene: TRBJ1-1; V gene: TRBV12-3/TRBV12-4; clone size: few; D gene: TRBD1
CDR3 DNA: TGCAGTGCTAGTCAGTCGAGGAAACTGAACACTGAAGCTTTCTTT; CDR3 protein: CSASQSRKLNTEAFF; J gene: TRBJ1-1; V gene: TRBV20-1; clone size: -; D gene: -
CDR3 DNA: TGTGCCAGCAGACCGGGATCCCTACCTAATGAGCAGTTCTTC; CDR3 protein: CASRPGSLPNEQFF; J gene: TRBJ2-1; V gene: TRBV12-3/TRBV12-4; clone size: many; D gene: -
CDR3 DNA: TGCAGTGCGCCAAGGGGGGGGCCTCGGAACACTGAAGCTTTCTTT; CDR3 protein: CSAPRGGPRNTEAFF; J gene: TRBJ1-1; V gene: TRBV20-1; clone size: -; D gene: -
CDR3 DNA: TGCGCCAGCAGCTTGGAAGCTAGCGGAGGCACAGATACGCAGTATTTT; CDR3 protein: CASSLEASGGTDTQYF; J gene: TRBJ2-3; V gene: TRBV5-1; clone size: -; D gene: TRBD2
CDR3 DNA: TGCGCCAGCAGTCCCGGGGGGGCCAACTTACAAGAGACCCAGTACTTC; CDR3 protein: CASSPGGANLQETQYF; J gene: TRBJ2-5; V gene: TRBV5-1; clone size: -; D gene: TRBD2
CDR3 DNA: TGTGCCAGCAGGCTCCGGGAGACCTATGGCTACACCTTC; CDR3 protein: CASRLRETYGYTF; J gene: TRBJ1-2; V gene: TRBV6-1; clone size: -; D gene: -
CDR3 DNA: TGTGCCAGCAGTAAACACGACGAGCAGTACTTC; CDR3 protein: CASSKHDEQYF; J gene: TRBJ2-7; V gene: TRBV12-3/TRBV12-4; clone size: -; D gene: -
CDR3 DNA: TGTGCCAGCAGCCAAAGGGACAGGGAGACAGATACGCAGTATTTT; CDR3 protein: CASSQRDRETDTQYF; J gene: TRBJ2-3; V gene: TRBV3-1; clone size: -; D gene: TRBD1
CDR3 DNA: TGTGCCAGCAGCAACACAACAGGGGCAATTTACACAGATACGCAGTATTTT; CDR3 protein: CASSNTTGAIYTDTQYF; J gene: TRBJ2-3; V gene: TRBV21-1; clone size: few; D gene: -
CDR3 DNA: TGTGCCAGCAGCTCTGAGCGGGCTTCCTACAATGAGCAGTTCTTC; CDR3 protein: CASSSERASYNEQFF; J gene: TRBJ2-1; V gene: TRBV5-6; clone size: -; D gene: -
CDR3 DNA: TGCAGCGTTGAATCCCGGGCAGGGGGGAACCGATATGGCTACACCTTC; CDR3 protein: CSVESRAGGNRYGYTF; J gene: TRBJ1-2; V gene: TRBV29-1; clone size: many; D gene: TRBD1
CDR3 DNA: TGTGCCATCAGTTCAACGACTAGCGGGCTCCACAATGAGCAGTTCTTC; CDR3 protein: CAISSTTSGLHNEQFF; J gene: TRBJ2-1; V gene: TRBV10-3; clone size: many; D gene: TRBD2
CDR3 DNA: TGTGCCAGCACCACGGGGTTTGATACGCAGTATTTT; CDR3 protein: CASTTGFDTQYF; J gene: TRBJ2-3; V gene: TRBV5-6; clone size: few; D gene: -
CDR3 DNA: TGTGCCAGCTCACCCCCCCTAGCGGGAGTTGGCGATGAGCAGTTCTTC; CDR3 protein: CASSPPLAGVGDEQFF; J gene: TRBJ2-1; V gene: TRBV18; clone size: -; D gene: TRBD2
CDR3 DNA: TGTGCCAGCAGCGCCAACAGGGGGCTGAACTATGGCTACACCTTC; CDR3 protein: CASSANRGLNYGYTF; J gene: TRBJ1-2; V gene: TRBV2; clone size: -; D gene: TRBD1
CDR3 DNA: TGCAGTGCTGGGGGGTCTAACTATGGCTACACCTTC; CDR3 protein: CSAGGSNYGYTF; J gene: TRBJ1-2; V gene: TRBV20-1; clone size: -; D gene: -
CDR3 DNA: TGTGCCAGCAGCTCGACAGGGAGAGGCGGCTACACCTTC; CDR3 protein: CASSSTGRGGYTF; J gene: TRBJ1-2; V gene: TRBV7-9; clone size: -; D gene: TRBD1
CDR3 DNA: TGCAGTGCTAGAGCGGCGGGCCTCACCGCCTACGAGCAGTACTTC; CDR3 protein: CSARAAGLTAYEQYF; J gene: TRBJ2-7; V gene: TRBV20-1; clone size: few; D gene: -
CDR3 DNA: TGCGCCAGCAGCTTTCTCAGACAGGGGGAGAACGAGCAGTACTTC; CDR3 protein: CASSFLRQGENEQYF; J gene: TRBJ2-7; V gene: TRBV5-1; clone size: few; D gene: TRBD1
CDR3 DNA: TGCGCCAGCAGCCAAGAGGAGATGAACACCGGGGAGCTGTTTTTT; CDR3 protein: CASSQEEMNTGELFF; J gene: TRBJ2-2; V gene: TRBV4-1; clone size: many; D gene: -
CDR3 DNA: TGTGCCAGCAGCTTAGCCGAAGGGGTGAAGGTACGAGGAGGCTACACCTTC; CDR3 protein: CASSLAEGVKVRGGYTF; J gene: TRBJ1-2; V gene: TRBV7-8; clone size: few; D gene: -
CDR3 DNA: TGTGCCAGCAGTGTGCTAGCGGGAGGGCGTGGCACCGGGGAGCTGTTTTTT; CDR3 protein: CASSVLAGGRGTGELFF; J gene: TRBJ2-2; V gene: TRBV25-1; clone size: few; D gene: TRBD2
CDR3 DNA: TGTGCCAGCAGCCAAGATATCCCAGCGGGAGTGCCAGATACGCAGTATTTT; CDR3 protein: CASSQDIPAGVPDTQYF; J gene: TRBJ2-3; V gene: TRBV4-2; clone size: -; D gene: TRBD2
CDR3 DNA: TGTGCCAGCAGCTTCAACAGGGGAAGCGGCACTGAAGCTTTCTTT; CDR3 protein: CASSFNRGSGTEAFF; J gene: TRBJ1-1; V gene: TRBV7-9; clone size: -; D gene: TRBD1
CDR3 DNA: TGTGCCAGCAGCTTAGGGGGGACAGGCTCTCAGGAGCGCTACACCTTC; CDR3 protein: CASSLGGTGSQERYTF; J gene: TRBJ1-2; V gene: TRBV7-2; clone size: -; D gene: TRBD1